Sequencing of this TCR beta chain was carried out in a study of T cells in Graves' hyperthyroidism and ophthalmopathy. Template material for amplifying TCR beta CDR3 regions consisted of RNA transcripts. HTBI primers drove first-round RT-PCR of the TCR CDR3. Each CDR3 protein is one row after TCRdb ran MiXCR on the multiplex PCR reads. The profile shows around 500,000 distinct CDR3 sequences, about 22% of them singletons. The sample holds many counts of this clonotype. Trimming took off 5 bases at V and 1 base at J, with 11 bases between the two ends. CDR1 and CDR2 (germline): MNHEY, SMNVEV (reference sequence). The CDR3 length is 14 residues. Individuals with ophthalmopathy presented a Clinical Activity Score of at least 3, a NOSPECS grade of at least 4 and a duration under 3 months. Criteria for exclusion of patients were uncontrolled infection, other autoimmune disease, pregnancy or lactation. Diagnosis relied on clinical symptoms, serum thyroxine and TRAb, thyroid ultrasound and orbital computed tomography. Fresh peripheral blood, roughly 9.8 ml of it, supplied the PBMCs.

The rearrangement uses TRBV27 and TRBJ1-1; D may be TRBD1 (5 bases). The clonotype was recovered from a woman in her 70s with Graves' ophthalmopathy. Sequencing used blood. The CDR3 DNA follows: TGTGCCAGCAGTCCCAGACAGAGGAACACTGAAGCTTTCTTT. It is translated as CASSPRQRNTEAFF.